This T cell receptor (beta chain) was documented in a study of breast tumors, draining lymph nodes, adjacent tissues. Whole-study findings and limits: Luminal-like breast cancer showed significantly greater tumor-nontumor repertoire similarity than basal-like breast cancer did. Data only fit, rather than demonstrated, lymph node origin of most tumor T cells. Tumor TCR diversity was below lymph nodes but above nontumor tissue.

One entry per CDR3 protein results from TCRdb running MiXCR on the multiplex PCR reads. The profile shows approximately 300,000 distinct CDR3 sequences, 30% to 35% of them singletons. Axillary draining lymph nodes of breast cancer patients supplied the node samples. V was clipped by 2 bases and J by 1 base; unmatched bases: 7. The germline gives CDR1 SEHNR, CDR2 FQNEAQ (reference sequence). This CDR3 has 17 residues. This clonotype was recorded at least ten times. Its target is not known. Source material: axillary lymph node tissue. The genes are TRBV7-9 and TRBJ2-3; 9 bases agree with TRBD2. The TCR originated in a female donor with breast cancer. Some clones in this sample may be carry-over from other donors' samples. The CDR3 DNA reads TGTGCCAGCAGCTTATGGGCGGGAGGGCCGGGCACAGATACGCAGTATTTT. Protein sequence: CASSLWAGGPGTDTQYF.